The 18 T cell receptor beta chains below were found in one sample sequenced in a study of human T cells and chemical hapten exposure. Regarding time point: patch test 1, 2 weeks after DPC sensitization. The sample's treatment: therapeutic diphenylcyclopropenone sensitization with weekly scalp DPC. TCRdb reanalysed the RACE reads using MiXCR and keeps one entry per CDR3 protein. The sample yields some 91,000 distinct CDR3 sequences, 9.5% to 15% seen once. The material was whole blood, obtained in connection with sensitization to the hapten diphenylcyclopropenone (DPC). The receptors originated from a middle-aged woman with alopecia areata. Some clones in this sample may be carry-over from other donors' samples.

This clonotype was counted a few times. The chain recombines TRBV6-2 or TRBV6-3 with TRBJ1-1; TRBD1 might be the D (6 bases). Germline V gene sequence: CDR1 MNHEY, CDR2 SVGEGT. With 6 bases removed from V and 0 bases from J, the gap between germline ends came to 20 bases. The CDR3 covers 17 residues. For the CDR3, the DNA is TGTGCCAGCAGCTATCCTAAACGACAGGTACTGAACACTGAAGCTTTCTTT. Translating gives CASSYPKRQVLNTEAFF.

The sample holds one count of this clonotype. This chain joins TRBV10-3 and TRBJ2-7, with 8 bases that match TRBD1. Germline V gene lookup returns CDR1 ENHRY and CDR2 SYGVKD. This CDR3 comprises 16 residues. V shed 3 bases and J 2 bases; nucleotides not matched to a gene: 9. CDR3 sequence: CAISDPGTGQTYEQYF. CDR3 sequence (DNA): TGTGCCATCAGTGACCCGGGGACAGGCCAAACCTACGAGCAGTACTTC.

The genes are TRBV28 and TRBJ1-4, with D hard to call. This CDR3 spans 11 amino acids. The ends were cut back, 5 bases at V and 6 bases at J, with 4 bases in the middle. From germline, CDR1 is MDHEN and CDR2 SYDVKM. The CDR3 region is CASSPHEKLFF. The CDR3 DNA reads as TGTGCCAGCAGTCCCCATGAAAAACTGTTTTTT. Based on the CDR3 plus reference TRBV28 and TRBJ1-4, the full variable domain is DVKVTQSSRYLVKRTGEKVFLECVQDMDHENMFWYRQDPGLGLRLIYFSYDVKMKEKGDIPEGYSVSREKKERFSLILESASTNQTSMYLCASSPHEKLFFGSGTQLSVL.

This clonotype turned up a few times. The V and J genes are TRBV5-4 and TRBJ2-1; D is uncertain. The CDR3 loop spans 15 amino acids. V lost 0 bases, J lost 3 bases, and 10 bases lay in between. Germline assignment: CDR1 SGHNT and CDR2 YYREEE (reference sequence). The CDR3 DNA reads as TGTGCCAGCAGCTTGGGACACGCAAGCTACAATGAGCAGTTCTTC. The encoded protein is CASSLGHASYNEQFF.

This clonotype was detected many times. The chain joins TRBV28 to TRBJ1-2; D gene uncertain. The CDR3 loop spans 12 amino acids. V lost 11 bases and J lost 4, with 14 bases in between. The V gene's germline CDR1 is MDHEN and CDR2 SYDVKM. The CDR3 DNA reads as TGTGCCGGCGAGCGGGCCCCCTATGGCTACACCTTC. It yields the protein CAGERAPYGYTF.

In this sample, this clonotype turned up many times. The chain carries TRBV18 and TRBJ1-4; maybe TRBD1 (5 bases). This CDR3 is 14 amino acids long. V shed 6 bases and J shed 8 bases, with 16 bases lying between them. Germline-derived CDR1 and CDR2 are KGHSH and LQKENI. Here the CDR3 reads CASSGLYGGEKLFF. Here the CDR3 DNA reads TGTGCCAGCTCGGGGCTTTATGGCGGAGAAAAACTGTTTTTT.

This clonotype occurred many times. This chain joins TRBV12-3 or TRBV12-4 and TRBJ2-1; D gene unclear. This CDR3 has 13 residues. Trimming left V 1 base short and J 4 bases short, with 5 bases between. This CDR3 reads CASSLGRYNEQFF. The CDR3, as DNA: TGTGCCAGCAGTTTAGGTAGATACAATGAGCAGTTCTTC.

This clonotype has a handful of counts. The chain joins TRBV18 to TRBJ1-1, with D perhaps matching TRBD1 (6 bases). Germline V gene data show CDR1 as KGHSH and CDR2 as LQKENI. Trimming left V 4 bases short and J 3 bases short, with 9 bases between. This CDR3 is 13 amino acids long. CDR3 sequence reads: CASSRTEYTEAFF. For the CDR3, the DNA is TGTGCCAGCTCACGGACAGAATACACTGAAGCTTTCTTT.

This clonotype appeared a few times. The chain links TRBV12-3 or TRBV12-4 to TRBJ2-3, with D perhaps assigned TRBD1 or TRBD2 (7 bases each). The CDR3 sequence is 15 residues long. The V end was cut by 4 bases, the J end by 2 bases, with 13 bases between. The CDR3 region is CASSWGGQTTDTQYF. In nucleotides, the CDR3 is TGTGCCAGCAGTTGGGGGGGACAGACCACAGATACGCAGTATTTT.

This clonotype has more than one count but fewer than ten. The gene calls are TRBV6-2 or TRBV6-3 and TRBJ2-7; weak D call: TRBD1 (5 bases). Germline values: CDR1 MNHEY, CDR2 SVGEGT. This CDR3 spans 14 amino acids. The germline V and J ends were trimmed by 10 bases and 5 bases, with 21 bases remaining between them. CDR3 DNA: TGTGCCACATACCGTCCAGGGCTTCGCGACGAGCAGTACTTC. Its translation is CATYRPGLRDEQYF.

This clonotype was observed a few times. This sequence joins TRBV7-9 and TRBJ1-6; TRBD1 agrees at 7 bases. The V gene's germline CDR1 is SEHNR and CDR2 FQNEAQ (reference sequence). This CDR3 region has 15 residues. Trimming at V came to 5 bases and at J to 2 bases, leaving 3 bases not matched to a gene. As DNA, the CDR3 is TGTGCCAGCAGCCAACAGGGGCCCTATAATTCACCCCTCCACTTT. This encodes CASSQQGPYNSPLHF.

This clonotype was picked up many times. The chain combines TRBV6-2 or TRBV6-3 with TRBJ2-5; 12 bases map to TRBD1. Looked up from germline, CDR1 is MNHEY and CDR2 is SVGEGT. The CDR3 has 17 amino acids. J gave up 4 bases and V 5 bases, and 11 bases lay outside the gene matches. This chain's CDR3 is CASSLRAGTGGGETQYF. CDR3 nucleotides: TGTGCCAGCAGTCTTAGAGCCGGGACAGGGGGCGGAGAGACCCAGTACTTC.

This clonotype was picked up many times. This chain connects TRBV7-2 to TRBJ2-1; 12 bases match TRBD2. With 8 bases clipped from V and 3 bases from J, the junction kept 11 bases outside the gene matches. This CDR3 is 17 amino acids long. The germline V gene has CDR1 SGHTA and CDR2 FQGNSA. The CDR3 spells CASSPSGRGGYYNEQFF. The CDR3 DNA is TGTGCCAGCTCCCCTAGCGGGAGGGGGGGCTACTACAATGAGCAGTTCTTC.

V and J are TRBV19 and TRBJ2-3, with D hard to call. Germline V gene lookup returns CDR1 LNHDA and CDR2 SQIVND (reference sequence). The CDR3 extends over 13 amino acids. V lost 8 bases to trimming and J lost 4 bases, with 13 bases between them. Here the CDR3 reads CASSPSVSDTQYF. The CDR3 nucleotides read TGTGCCAGTTCACCTAGTGTGTCAGATACGCAGTATTTT.

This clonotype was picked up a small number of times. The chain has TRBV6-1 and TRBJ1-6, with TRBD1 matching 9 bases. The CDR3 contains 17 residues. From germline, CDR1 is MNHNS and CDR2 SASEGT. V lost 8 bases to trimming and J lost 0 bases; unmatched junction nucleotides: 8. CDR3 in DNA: TGTGCCAGCTTCCGGGACAGGGAGAGCTCCTATAATTCACCCCTCCACTTT. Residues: CASFRDRESSYNSPLHF.

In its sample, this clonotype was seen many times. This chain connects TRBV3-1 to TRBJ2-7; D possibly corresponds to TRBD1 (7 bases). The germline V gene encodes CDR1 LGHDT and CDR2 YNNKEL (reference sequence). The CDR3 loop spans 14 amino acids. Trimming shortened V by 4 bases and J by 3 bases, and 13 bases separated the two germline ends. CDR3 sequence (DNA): TGTGCCAGCAGCCGCGGGACAGTCGTCTACGAGCAGTACTTC. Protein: CASSRGTVVYEQYF.

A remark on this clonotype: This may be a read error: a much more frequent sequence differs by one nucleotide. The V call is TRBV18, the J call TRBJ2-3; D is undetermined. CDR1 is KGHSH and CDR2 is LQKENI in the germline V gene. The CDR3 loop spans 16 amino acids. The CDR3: CASSPRTVPPTDTQCF. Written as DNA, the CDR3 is TGTGCCAGCTCACCCAGGACGGTGCCCCCCACAGATACGCAGTGTTTT.

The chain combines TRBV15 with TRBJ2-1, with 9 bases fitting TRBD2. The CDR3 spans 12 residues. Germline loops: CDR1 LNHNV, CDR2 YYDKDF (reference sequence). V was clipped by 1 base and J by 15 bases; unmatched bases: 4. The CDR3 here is CATSRAGTSWFF. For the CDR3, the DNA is TGTGCCACCAGCAGAGCTGGGACTAGCTGGTTCTTC.